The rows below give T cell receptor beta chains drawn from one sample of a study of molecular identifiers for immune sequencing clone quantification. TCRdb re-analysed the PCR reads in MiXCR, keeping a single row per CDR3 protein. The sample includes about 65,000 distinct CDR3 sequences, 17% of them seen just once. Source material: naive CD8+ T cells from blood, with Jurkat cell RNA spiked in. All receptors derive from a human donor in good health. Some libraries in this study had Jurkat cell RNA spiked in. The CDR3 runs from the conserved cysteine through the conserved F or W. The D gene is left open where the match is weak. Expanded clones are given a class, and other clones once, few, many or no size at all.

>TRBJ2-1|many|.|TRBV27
TGTGCCAGCAGTTTAATGGGCTCCACGCCGGGCTACAATGAGCAGTTCTTC
CASSLMGSTPGYNEQFF
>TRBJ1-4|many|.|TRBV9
TGTGCCAGCAGCGTAGAGGCAGGGGACATCGGTGGCGAAAAACTGTTTTTT
CASSVEAGDIGGEKLFF
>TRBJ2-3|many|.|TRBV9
TGTGCCAGCAGCGTAGCTTCGGCCCCAGATACGCAGTATTTT
CASSVASAPDTQYF
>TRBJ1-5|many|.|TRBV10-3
TGTGCCATCAGTGACCACAGGGAGATCGGTCAGCCCCAGCATTTT
CAISDHREIGQPQHF
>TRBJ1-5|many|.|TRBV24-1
TGTGCCACCAGCGAGGGGGTACGGAATCAGCCCCAGCATTTT
CATSEGVRNQPQHF
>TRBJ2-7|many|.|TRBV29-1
TGCAGCGTTGTGGACAGCTCCTACGAGCAGTACTTC
CSVVDSSYEQYF
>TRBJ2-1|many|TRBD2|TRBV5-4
TGTGCCAGCAGCTTGGTGGTGGCTAGCGGGGGGCCCTACAATGAGCAGTTCTTC
CASSLVVASGGPYNEQFF
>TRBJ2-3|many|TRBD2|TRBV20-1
TGCAGTGCTAGAGATATGGGGGAGGGGAGGATAGATACGCAGTATTTT
CSARDMGEGRIDTQYF
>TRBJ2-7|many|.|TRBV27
TGTGCCAGCAGTGGGAAGGGCGCCCACAGCGAGCAGTACTTC
CASSGKGAHSEQYF
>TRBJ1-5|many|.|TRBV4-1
TGCGCCAGCAGCCAAGAAGAGGCCAGGGCGAATCAGCCCCAGCATTTT
CASSQEEARANQPQHF
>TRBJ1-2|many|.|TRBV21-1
TGTGCCAGCAGCAAAGCTCCCGGGACAGGGGGTAACAGTAACTATGGCTACACCTTC
CASSKAPGTGGNSNYGYTF
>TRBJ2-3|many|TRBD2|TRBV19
TGTGCCAGTAGTATGCTAGCGGGACCCACAGATACGCAGTATTTT
CASSMLAGPTDTQYF
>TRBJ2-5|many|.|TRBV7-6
TGTGCCAGCAGCTTAGTTCCCATGGGGGAAGAGACCCAGTACTTC
CASSLVPMGEETQYF
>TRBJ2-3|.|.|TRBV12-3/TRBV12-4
TGTGCCAGCAGTGCTTCCCTGAACTGGGCAGATACGCAGTATTTT
CASSASLNWADTQYF
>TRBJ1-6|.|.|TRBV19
TGTGCCAGTACCCCGGGACCCCTGAGCTCACCCCTCCACTTT
CASTPGPLSSPLHF
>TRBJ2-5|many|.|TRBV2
TGTGCCAGCATCGCGACAGACCAAGAGACCCAGTACTTC
CASIATDQETQYF
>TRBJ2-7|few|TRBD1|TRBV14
TGTGCCAGCAGCCTACAGGGGTTCCACGAGCAGTACTTC
CASSLQGFHEQYF
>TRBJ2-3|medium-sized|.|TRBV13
TGTGCCAGCAGCTTAGGAAGACTGGGGGCCACAGATACGCAGTATTTT
CASSLGRLGATDTQYF
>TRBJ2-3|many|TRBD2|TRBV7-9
TGTGCCAGCACCCAACTAGCGGGAGGGCCGGCGACAGATACGCAGTATTTT
CASTQLAGGPATDTQYF
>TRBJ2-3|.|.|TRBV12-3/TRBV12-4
TGTGCCAGCTGGGCGGAAAACCCTAGCACAGATACGCGGTATTTT
CASWAENPSTDTRYF
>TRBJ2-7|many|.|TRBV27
TGTGCCAGCAGTTTCTTCAGAAGCTCCTACGAGCAGTACTTC
CASSFFRSSYEQYF
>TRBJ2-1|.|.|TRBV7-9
TGTGCCAGCAGCCCCCCGGACAGTCGCCATGAGCAGTTCTTC
CASSPPDSRHEQFF
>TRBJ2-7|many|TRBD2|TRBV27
TGTGCCAGCAGCCCGGGACTAGCGGGAGTAAACGAGCAGTACTTC
CASSPGLAGVNEQYF
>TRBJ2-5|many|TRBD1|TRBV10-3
TGTGCCATCAGCAAGGAGGTTGGACAGGCCGGGGAGACCCAGTACTTC
CAISKEVGQAGETQYF
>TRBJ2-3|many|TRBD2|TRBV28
TGTGCCAGCAGTTTTACCCTAGCGGACTACACAGATACGCAGTATTTT
CASSFTLADYTDTQYF
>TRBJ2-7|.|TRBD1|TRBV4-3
TGCGCCAGCAGCCCCACCGGACAGGGGGGAACCTACGAGCAGTACTTC
CASSPTGQGGTYEQYF
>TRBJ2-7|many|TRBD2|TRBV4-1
TGCGCCAGCAGCCGGACTAGCGGGAGTACGGACGAGCAGTACTTC
CASSRTSGSTDEQYF
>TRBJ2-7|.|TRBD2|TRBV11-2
TGTGCCAGCAGCTCCGGGACTAGCGCCTACGAGCAGTACTTC
CASSSGTSAYEQYF
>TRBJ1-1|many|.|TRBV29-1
TGCAGCGTTGAAGATCTGGACAGCATGAACACTGAAGCTTTCTTT
CSVEDLDSMNTEAFF
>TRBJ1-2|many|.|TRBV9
TGTGCCAGCAGGAGTAAGGACACCTATGGCTACACCTTC
CASRSKDTYGYTF
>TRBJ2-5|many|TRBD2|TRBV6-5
TGTGCCAGCAGTTACCTGGGACTAGCGGGATATTCAGCCGGGCGGGAGACCCAGTACTTC
CASSYLGLAGYSAGRETQYF
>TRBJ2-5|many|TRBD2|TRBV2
TGTGCCAGCAGGAACCGACTAGCGGGGAAACAAGAGACCCAGTACTTC
CASRNRLAGKQETQYF
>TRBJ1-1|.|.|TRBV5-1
TGCGCCAGCGGCTTGGGGATAAACTTGAACACTGAAGCTTTCTTT
CASGLGINLNTEAFF
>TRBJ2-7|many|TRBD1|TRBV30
TGTGCCTGGAGTGGGACAGGAGGCGAGCAGTACTTC
CAWSGTGGEQYF
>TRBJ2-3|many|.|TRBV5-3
TGTGCCAGAAGCTTGTGGGCGGGACGTGGCACAGATACGCAGTATTTT
CARSLWAGRGTDTQYF
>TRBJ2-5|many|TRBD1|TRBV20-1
TGCAGTGCTAGAGCTTATTCCGGGACAGGGGGCCAAGAGACCCAGTACTTC
CSARAYSGTGGQETQYF
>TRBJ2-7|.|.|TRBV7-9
TGTGTCAGCAGCCTAACGACGGGGCTTGCGTTAGAGCAGTACTTC
CVSSLTTGLALEQYF
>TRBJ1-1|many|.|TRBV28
TGTGCCAGCAGAAAAAGAGCCGGGAGAGAAGCTTTCTTT
CASRKRAGREAFF
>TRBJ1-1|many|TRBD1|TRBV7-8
TGTGCCAGCAGCTTAGGGACAGGGGCGGTATTCACTGAAGCTTTCTTT
CASSLGTGAVFTEAFF
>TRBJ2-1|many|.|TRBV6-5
TGTGCCAGCAGTTATTACCTTTTCACCAGCTACAATGAGCAGTTCTTC
CASSYYLFTSYNEQFF
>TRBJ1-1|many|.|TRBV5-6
TGTGCCAGCAGCGCCCAGCTGAACACTGAAGCTTTCTTT
CASSAQLNTEAFF
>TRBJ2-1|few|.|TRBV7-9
TGTGCCAGCAGCTTCGGGGGGCTGGGCGGCCCCCGGAACAATGAGCAGTTCTTC
CASSFGGLGGPRNNEQFF
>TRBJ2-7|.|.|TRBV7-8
TGTGCCAGCAGCTTAGTGGGGACTGAGGAGCAGTACTTC
CASSLVGTEEQYF
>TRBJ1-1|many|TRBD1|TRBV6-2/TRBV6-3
TGTGCCAGCAGTCAAATACAGCCCCCGGACAGGTCGGGGGTGAACACTGAAGCTTTCTTT
CASSQIQPPDRSGVNTEAFF
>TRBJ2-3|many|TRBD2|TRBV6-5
TGTGCCAGCACGACTAGCGGGGAATCAGATACGCAGTATTTT
CASTTSGESDTQYF
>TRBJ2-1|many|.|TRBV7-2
TGTGCCAGCAGGCCCCAGACTTGGGGCCTAAATGAGCAGTTCTTC
CASRPQTWGLNEQFF
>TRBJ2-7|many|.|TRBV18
TGTGCCAGCTCACCCACAACAGGGATGTGGGAGCAGTACTTC
CASSPTTGMWEQYF
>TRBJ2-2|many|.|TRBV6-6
TGTGCCAGCGGATCCGGCTGGAGTATTATGACCGGGGAGCTGTTTTTT
CASGSGWSIMTGELFF
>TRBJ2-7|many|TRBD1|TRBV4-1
TGCGCCAGCAGCCAAGCGGGACAGGCCTACGAGCAGTACTTC
CASSQAGQAYEQYF